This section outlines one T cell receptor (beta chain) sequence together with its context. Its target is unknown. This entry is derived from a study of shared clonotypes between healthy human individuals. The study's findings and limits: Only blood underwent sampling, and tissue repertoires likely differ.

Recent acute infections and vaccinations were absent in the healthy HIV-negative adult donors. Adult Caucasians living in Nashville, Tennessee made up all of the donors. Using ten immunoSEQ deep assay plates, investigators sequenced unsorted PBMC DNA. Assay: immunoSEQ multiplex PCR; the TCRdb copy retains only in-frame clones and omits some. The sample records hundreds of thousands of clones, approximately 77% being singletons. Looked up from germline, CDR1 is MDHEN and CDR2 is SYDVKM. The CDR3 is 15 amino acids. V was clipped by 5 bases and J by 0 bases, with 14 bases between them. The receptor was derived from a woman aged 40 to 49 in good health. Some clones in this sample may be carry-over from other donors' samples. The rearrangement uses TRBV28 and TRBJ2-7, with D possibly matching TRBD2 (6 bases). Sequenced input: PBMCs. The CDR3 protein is CASSDLADSSYEQYF. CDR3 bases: TGTGCCAGCAGTGACTTAGCGGATAGCTCCTACGAGCAGTACTTC. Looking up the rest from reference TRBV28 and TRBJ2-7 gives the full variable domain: DVKVTQSSRYLVKRTGEKVFLECVQDMDHENMFWYRQDPGLGLRLIYFSYDVKMKEKGDIPEGYSVSREKKERFSLILESASTNQTSMYLCASSDLADSSYEQYFGPGTRLTVT.